This entry lists 28 T cell receptor beta chains sequenced from one sample in a study of memory CD4+ T cells and cytomegalovirus serostatus. Only in-frame clones appear in the TCRdb table, and some are missing; sequencing was by immunoSEQ multiplex PCR. This table holds roughly 50,000 clones, around 80% found once. Single viable CD3+CD4+CD8-CD45RO+ cells were sorted as the memory CD4+ T cells. The sequenced material came from memory CD4+ T cells from blood. The receptors stem from an adult in good health and CMV-seronegative.

The sample holds a few counts of this clone. The chain uses TRBV11-2 and TRBJ2-7, with D maybe TRBD2 (5 bases). Germline V lookup: CDR1 SGHAT, CDR2 FQNNGV. V was clipped by 3 bases and J by 7 bases, with 16 bases between them. The CDR3 contains 14 residues. The DNA of the CDR3 is TGTGCCAGCAGCTTCGGGGTGACACTACGAGAGCAGTACTTC. Translating gives CASSFGVTLREQYF.

The genes are TRBV18 and TRBJ2-5; no clear D. The CDR3 contains 14 residues. Looked up from germline, CDR1 is KGHSH and CDR2 is LQKENI. Trimming pared 4 bases from V and 2 bases from J, leaving 11 bases between. The CDR3 protein is CASSLYGHQETQYF. In nucleotides, the CDR3 is TGTGCCAGCTCACTCTATGGTCATCAAGAGACCCAGTACTTC.

The CDR3 is CASSADRVETQYF. For the CDR3, the DNA is TGTGCCAGCAGTGCCGACAGGGTCGAGACCCAGTACTTC. The V and J genes are TRBV6-6 and TRBJ2-5, with 7 bases that match TRBD1. Germline CDR1 reads MNHNY; CDR2 reads SVGAGI (reference sequence). CDR3 size: 13 residues. Unmatched junction bases numbered 5, after V lost 5 bases and J lost 5 bases.

V and J are TRBV29-1 and TRBJ1-2; no firm D call. The CDR3 has 8 residues. The germline CDR1 and CDR2 sequences are SQVTM and ANQGSEA. Trimming stripped 8 bases from V and 14 bases from J, with 12 bases between. The CDR3 sequence: CSPEGGTF. Written as DNA, the CDR3 is TGCAGCCCAGAAGGCGGGACCTTC.

The rearrangement uses TRBV30 and TRBJ1-6; D is ambiguous. Between the trimmed V and J ends, which lost 3 bases and 7 bases, there was a span of 10 bases. The CDR3 spans 13 residues. Germline V gene data show CDR1 as GTSNPN and CDR2 as SVGIG (reference sequence). Here the CDR3 reads CAWSPGPNSPLHF. The CDR3 bases are TGTGCCTGGAGCCCGGGCCCAAATTCACCCCTCCACTTT.

A single count supports this clone. The chain uses TRBV29-1 and TRBJ2-7; maybe TRBD2 (5 bases). Trimming stripped 5 bases from V and 4 bases from J, with 21 bases between. CDR3 size: 15 residues. Germline V gives CDR1 SQVTM, CDR2 ANQGSEA. The CDR3 region has the DNA TGCAGCGTTCTCCAAACCGGGGTCCTCCCGTACGAGCAGTACTTC. Translation: CSVLQTGVLPYEQYF.

This clone came up a few times. This chain joins TRBV6-6 and TRBJ2-7, with D perhaps given as TRBD1 or TRBD2 (5 bases each). The CDR3 loop spans 15 amino acids. Germline V gene sequence: CDR1 MNHNY, CDR2 SVGAGI (reference sequence). V was cut by 1 base and J by 1 base, with 11 bases left in between. The CDR3 region has the DNA TGTGCCAGCAGTTACTTTGGGGACGGATCCTACGAGCAGTACTTC. Translated: CASSYFGDGSYEQYF.

This rearrangement joins TRBV4-1 to TRBJ1-5, with unresolved D. Germline-derived CDR1 and CDR2 are MGHRA and YSYEKL. V shed 4 bases and J shed 6 bases, with 22 bases lying between them. The CDR3 consists of 17 residues. The CDR3 region is CASSLRSSGSDGQPQHF. DNA for the CDR3: TGCGCCAGCAGCCTAAGATCGTCGGGATCCGACGGTCAGCCCCAGCATTTT.

The sample holds a few counts of this clone. This chain's CDR3 is CASSRASTSSGNTIYF. The CDR3 bases are TGCGCCAGCAGCCGGGCCTCCACCAGCTCTGGAAACACCATATATTTT. The rearrangement links TRBV5-1 to TRBJ1-3; D is unclear. This CDR3 is built from 16 residues. The V gene's germline CDR1 is SGHRS and CDR2 YFSETQ. V dropped 4 bases and J dropped 0 bases, with 14 bases sitting between them.

This clone was detected only a few times. The V call is TRBV27, the J call TRBJ2-4; possible D gene TRBD1, 5 bases. V was shortened by 1 base and J by 7 bases, with 17 bases between the two germline ends. This CDR3 region has 16 residues. Germline CDR1 and CDR2: MNHEY and SMNVEV (reference sequence). For the CDR3, the DNA is TGTGCCAGCAGTTTATGGGTCGAACTTAAGGGGAACATTCAGTACTTC. This encodes CASSLWVELKGNIQYF.

This chain links TRBV9 with TRBJ2-7; possibly TRBD1 or TRBD2 for D (5 bases each). CDR3 length: 16 residues. Trimming left V 0 bases short and J 3 bases short, with 16 bases between. Germline CDR1 SGDLS, CDR2 YYNGEE. The CDR3 is CASSVDGTQSIYEQYF. The CDR3, as DNA: TGTGCCAGCAGCGTAGATGGGACCCAGTCCATCTACGAGCAGTACTTC.

The J gene is TRBJ1-4, the V gene TRBV30; no definite D call. The CDR3 runs to 15 residues. Per germline, CDR1 GTSNPN and CDR2 SVGIG (reference sequence). The ends were cut back, 3 bases at V and 7 bases at J, with 18 bases in the middle. The CDR3 nucleotides read TGTGCCTGGAGCCTGCGAGGAGGGTCAAGTGAAAAACTGTTTTTT. Translating gives CAWSLRGGSSEKLFF.

The rearrangement links TRBV18 to TRBJ2-7, with no clear D. Trimming took off 3 bases at V and 0 bases at J, with 15 bases between the two ends. Germline CDR1 KGHSH, CDR2 LQKENI. The CDR3 length is 16 residues. In nucleotides, the CDR3 is TGTGCCAGCTCACCGGGCGTTGGACGCCACTCCTACGAGCAGTACTTC. Translating it yields CASSPGVGRHSYEQYF.

The chain has TRBV2 and TRBJ1-6; D is unresolved. There are 13 residues in the CDR3. V shed 6 bases and J shed 5 bases, with 8 bases lying between them. Germline CDR1 is SNHLY and CDR2 is FYNNEI. The CDR3 coding sequence is TGTGCCAGCAGAGACATCAATAATTCACCCCTCCACTTT. It codes for CASRDINNSPLHF. Variable domain in full (rest from reference TRBV2 and TRBJ1-6): EPEVTQTPSHQVTQMGQEVILRCVPISNHLYFYWYRQILGQKVEFLVSFYNNEISEKSEIFDDQFSVERPDGSNFTLKIRSTKLEDSAMYFCASRDINNSPLHFGNGTRLTVT.

V gene TRBV6-1 combines with J gene TRBJ1-1, with TRBD1 matching 7 bases. Trimming removed 8 bases from V and 9 bases from J; junction bases left unmatched: 15. This CDR3 region has 14 residues. CDR1 is MNHNS and CDR2 is SASEGT in the germline V gene. The CDR3 DNA sequence: TGTGCCAGCCTGGGAATGGCGAGACAGGGTAAAGCTTTCTTT. This gives the protein CASLGMARQGKAFF.

The CDR3 coding sequence is TGTGCCAGCTCACCGGAGGGGAGGAATCAGCCCCAGCATTTT. Its protein product is CASSPEGRNQPQHF. V and J are TRBV18 and TRBJ1-5; D might be TRBD1 (5 bases). The germline V gene encodes CDR1 KGHSH and CDR2 LQKENI. V was shortened by 3 bases and J by 4 bases, with 10 bases between the two germline ends. CDR3 length equals 14 residues.

The CDR3 nucleotides read TGTGCCAGCAGTTCCCTCGTTCGGGGTACCGGGGGAGGCTATGGCTACACCTTC. It encodes CASSSLVRGTGGGYGYTF. The gene calls are TRBV27 and TRBJ1-2; TRBD1 is a possible D gene (5 bases). The V end lost 4 bases, the J end lost 4 bases, and 25 bases lay between the germline ends. The CDR3 is made up of 18 amino acids. Germline V gives CDR1 MNHEY, CDR2 SMNVEV (reference sequence).

The genes are TRBV7-9 and TRBJ2-3; possible D gene TRBD2, 7 bases. V was clipped by 10 bases and J by 4 bases, with 15 bases between them. The CDR3 has 13 amino acids. CDR1 is SEHNR, CDR2 FQNEAQ, per germline (reference sequence). The CDR3 protein is CATTRGAADTQYF. The CDR3 DNA reads TGTGCCACTACCCGGGGGGCGGCAGATACGCAGTATTTT. The full variable domain, completed using reference TRBV7-9 and TRBJ2-3, is DTGVSQNPRHKITKRGQNVTFRCDPISEHNRLYWYRQTLGQGPEFLTYFQNEAQLEKSRLLSDRFSAERPKGSFSTLEIQRTEQGDSAMYLCATTRGAADTQYFGPGTRLTVL.

V is TRBV18 and J is TRBJ1-5; no firm D call. Germline loops: CDR1 KGHSH, CDR2 LQKENI. The ends were cut back, 2 bases at V and 7 bases at J, with 12 bases in the middle. The CDR3 runs to 14 residues. CDR3 nucleotides: TGTGCCAGCTCACCATCGGGCGAGTACCAGCCCCAGCATTTT. Amino acid sequence: CASSPSGEYQPQHF.

The CDR3 DNA reads as TGTGCCAGCAGTTATGGGAACACCATATATTTT. This sequence encodes CASSYGNTIYF. This sequence joins TRBV25-1 and TRBJ1-3; D remains ambiguous. CDR3 length: 11 amino acids. V lost 5 bases and J 7 bases, leaving 6 bases between the germline ends. Germline CDR1 MGHDK, CDR2 SYGVNS.

V gene TRBV7-2 combines with J gene TRBJ2-3; 8 bases fit TRBD2. The germline CDR1 and CDR2 sequences are SGHTA and FQGNSA. With V trimmed by 0 bases and J by 3 bases, 5 bases remained unmatched. The CDR3 has 16 residues. CDR3 sequence reads: CASSLASPSGTDTQYF. DNA for the CDR3: TGTGCCAGCAGCTTAGCGAGCCCTAGCGGGACAGATACGCAGTATTTT.

A few counts support this clone. V usage is TRBV9 and J usage is TRBJ1-2; unclear D gene. CDR3 length: 12 residues. Trimming took off 0 bases at V and 5 bases at J, with 5 bases between the two ends. Germline loops: CDR1 SGDLS, CDR2 YYNGEE. DNA of the CDR3: TGTGCCAGCAGCGTAGATGAGTATGGCTACACCTTC. Translating gives CASSVDEYGYTF.

CDR3 DNA sequence: TGTGCCAGCAGCCCAAAGTGGTTCTCTGGGGCCAACGTCCTGACTTTC. Encoded protein: CASSPKWFSGANVLTF. This sequence joins TRBV11-1 and TRBJ2-6; no clear D gene. The CDR3 is 16 amino acids. Germline loops: CDR1 SGHAT, CDR2 FQDESV (reference sequence). V was pared by 5 bases and J by 0 bases, with 11 bases between.

This chain joins TRBV11-2 and TRBJ1-3; D is undetermined. The CDR3 extends over 11 amino acids. From germline, CDR1 is SGHAT and CDR2 FQNNGV. Trimming shortened V by 2 bases and J by 6 bases, and 2 bases separated the two germline ends. For the CDR3, the DNA is TGTGCCAGCAGCTTACAAAACACCATATATTTT. As protein: CASSLQNTIYF.

The V gene is TRBV19, the J gene TRBJ2-3, with D tentatively TRBD2 (6 bases). V lost 5 bases and J 1 base, leaving 16 bases between the germline ends. This CDR3 region has 16 residues. CDR1 is LNHDA and CDR2 is SQIVND in the germline V gene (reference sequence). CDR3 residues: CASSPLDPGGTDTQYF. The CDR3 DNA reads as TGTGCCAGTAGTCCACTGGATCCGGGGGGCACAGATACGCAGTATTTT.

This chain uses TRBV2 with TRBJ1-1; TRBD1 matches at 9 bases. Trimming removed 8 bases from V and 1 base from J; junction bases left unmatched: 8. The germline V gene encodes CDR1 SNHLY and CDR2 FYNNEI. CDR3 length: 15 residues. This chain's CDR3 is CASQEQGARNTEAFF. CDR3 nucleotides: TGTGCCAGCCAAGAACAGGGGGCCAGGAACACTGAAGCTTTCTTT.

The CDR3 spells CASGFRSGLAGGPRLEQFF. CDR3 sequence (DNA): TGTGCTAGTGGTTTCCGTTCTGGACTAGCGGGAGGGCCCCGGCTTGAGCAGTTCTTC. The chain carries TRBV12-5 and TRBJ2-1, with TRBD2 matching over 15 bases. The germline CDR1 and CDR2 sequences are LGHNT and FRNRAP. Trimming removed 3 bases from V and 9 bases from J; junction bases left unmatched: 15. This CDR3 has 19 amino acids.

This chain joins TRBV28 and TRBJ1-4; unclear D gene. The V end lost 7 bases, the J end lost 7 bases, and 10 bases lay between the germline ends. The CDR3 sequence is 12 residues long. Germline-derived CDR1 and CDR2 are MDHEN and SYDVKM. CDR3 sequence: CASTQLSEKLFF. CDR3 DNA: TGTGCCAGCACCCAACTGTCTGAAAAACTGTTTTTT.